This T cell receptor (beta chain) was sequenced for a study of response to subunit inactivated influenza vaccine (dated by TCRdb to the late 2010s). For the study in its entirety: Deep quantitative T cell receptor repertoire profiling was used in the study to track responses to a trivalent subunit inactivated influenza vaccine.

Library method: RT-PCR. This sample was sequenced with an Illumina HiSeq 2500. TCRdb reran the public reads through fastp at Q25 and MiXCR, keeping productive beta chains. Identical CDR3 proteins give one entry, which carries the most common genes and DNA. The sample has hundreds of thousands of distinct CDR3 sequences on record, approximately 11% of them singletons. Approximately 12% of the sample comes from the top ten. This clonotype was seen at least ten times. Its antigen is still unknown. Base qualities are missing; no much larger clone stands one base away. Paper-wide results and their limitations: According to the authors, only a limited number of new T cells may be recruited by each seasonal influenza vaccination.

The intended sense of this specimen's time point label: 45 days after influenza vaccine administration. This TCR was sampled from a man between 45 and 60 years old who received an inactivated influenza vaccine. Donor details come from another sample of the same person, matched by shared clones. The material was PBMCs from blood, obtained more than 35 days after vaccination.

The CDR3 has the sequence CASSSNYNEQFF. The bases read TGTGCCAGCAGCTCCAACTACAATGAGCAGTTCTTC. The chain is encoded by TRBV6-2 or TRBV6-3 joined to TRBJ2-1; no confident D gene assignment can be made. V is pared back by 6 bases and J by 3 bases, with 6 bases lying between the germline termini. The germline V gene encodes CDR1 MNHEY and CDR2 SVGEGT. Spanning cysteine to phenylalanine, the CDR3 consists of 12 amino acids. The retained sequence is limited to the CDR3, 36 bases, with the frame set at the first base.